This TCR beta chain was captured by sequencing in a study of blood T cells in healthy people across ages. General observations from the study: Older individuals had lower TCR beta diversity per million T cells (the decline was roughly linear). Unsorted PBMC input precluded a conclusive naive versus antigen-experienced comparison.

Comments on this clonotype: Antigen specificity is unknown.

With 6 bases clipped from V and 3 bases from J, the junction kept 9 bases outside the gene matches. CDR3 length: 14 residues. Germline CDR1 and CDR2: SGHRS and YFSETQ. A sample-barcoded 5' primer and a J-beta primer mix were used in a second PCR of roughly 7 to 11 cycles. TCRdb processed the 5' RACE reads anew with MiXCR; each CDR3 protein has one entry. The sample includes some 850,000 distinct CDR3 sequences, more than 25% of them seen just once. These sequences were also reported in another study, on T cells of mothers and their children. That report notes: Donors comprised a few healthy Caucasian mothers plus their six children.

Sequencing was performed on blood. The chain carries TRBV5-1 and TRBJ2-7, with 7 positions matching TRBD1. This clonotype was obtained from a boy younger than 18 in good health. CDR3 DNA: TGCGCCAGCACCCGTGAGACAGGGTACTACGAGCAGTACTTC. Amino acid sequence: CASTRETGYYEQYF.